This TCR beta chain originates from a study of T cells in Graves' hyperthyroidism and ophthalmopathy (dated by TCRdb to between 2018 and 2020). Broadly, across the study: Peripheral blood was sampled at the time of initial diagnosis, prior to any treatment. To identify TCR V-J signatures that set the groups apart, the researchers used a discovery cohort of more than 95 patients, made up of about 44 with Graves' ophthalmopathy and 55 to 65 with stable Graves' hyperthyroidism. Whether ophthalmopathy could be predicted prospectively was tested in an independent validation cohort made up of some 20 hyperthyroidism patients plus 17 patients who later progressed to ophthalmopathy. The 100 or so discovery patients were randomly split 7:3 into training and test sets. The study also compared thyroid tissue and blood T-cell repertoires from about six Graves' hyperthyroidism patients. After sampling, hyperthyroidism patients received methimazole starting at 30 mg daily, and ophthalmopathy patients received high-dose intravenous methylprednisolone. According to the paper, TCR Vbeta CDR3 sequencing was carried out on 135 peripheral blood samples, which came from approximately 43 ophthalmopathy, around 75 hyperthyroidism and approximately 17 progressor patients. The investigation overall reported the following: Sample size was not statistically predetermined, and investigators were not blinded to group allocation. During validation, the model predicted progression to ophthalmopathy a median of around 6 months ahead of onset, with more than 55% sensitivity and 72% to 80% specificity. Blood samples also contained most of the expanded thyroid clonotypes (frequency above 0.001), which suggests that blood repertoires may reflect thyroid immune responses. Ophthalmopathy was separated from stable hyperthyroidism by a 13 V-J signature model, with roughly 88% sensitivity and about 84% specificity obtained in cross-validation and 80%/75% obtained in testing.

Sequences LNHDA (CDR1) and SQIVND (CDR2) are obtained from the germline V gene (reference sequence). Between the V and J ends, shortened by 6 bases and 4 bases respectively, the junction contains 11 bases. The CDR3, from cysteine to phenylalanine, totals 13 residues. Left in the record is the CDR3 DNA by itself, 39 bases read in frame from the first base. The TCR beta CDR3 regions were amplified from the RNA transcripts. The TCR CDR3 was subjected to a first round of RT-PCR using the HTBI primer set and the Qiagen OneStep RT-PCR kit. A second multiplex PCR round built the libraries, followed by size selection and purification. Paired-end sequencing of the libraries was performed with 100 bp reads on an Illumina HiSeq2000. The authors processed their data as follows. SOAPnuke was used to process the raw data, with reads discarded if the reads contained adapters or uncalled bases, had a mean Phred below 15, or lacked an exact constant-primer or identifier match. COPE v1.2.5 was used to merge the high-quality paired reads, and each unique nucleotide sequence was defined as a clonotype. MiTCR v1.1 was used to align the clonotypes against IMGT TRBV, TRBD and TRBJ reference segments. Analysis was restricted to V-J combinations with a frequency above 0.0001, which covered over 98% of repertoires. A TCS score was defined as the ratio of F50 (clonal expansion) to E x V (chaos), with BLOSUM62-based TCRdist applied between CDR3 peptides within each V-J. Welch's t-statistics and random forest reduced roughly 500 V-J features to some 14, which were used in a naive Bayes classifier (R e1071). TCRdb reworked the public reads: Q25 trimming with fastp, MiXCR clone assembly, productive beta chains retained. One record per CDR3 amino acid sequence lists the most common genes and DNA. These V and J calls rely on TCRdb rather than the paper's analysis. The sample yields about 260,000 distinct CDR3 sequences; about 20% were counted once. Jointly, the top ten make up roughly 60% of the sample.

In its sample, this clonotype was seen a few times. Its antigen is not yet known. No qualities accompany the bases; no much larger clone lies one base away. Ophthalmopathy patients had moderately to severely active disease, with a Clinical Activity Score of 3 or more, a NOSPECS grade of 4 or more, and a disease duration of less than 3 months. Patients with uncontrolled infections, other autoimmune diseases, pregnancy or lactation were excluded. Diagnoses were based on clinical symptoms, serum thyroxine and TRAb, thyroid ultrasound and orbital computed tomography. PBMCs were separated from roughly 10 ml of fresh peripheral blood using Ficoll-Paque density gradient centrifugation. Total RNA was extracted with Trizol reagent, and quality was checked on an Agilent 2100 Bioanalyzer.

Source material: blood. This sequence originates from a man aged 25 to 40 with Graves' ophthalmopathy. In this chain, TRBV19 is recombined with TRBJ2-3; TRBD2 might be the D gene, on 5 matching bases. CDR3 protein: CASRTSVADTQYF. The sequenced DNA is TGTGCCAGTAGAACTAGTGTCGCAGATACGCAGTATTTT.